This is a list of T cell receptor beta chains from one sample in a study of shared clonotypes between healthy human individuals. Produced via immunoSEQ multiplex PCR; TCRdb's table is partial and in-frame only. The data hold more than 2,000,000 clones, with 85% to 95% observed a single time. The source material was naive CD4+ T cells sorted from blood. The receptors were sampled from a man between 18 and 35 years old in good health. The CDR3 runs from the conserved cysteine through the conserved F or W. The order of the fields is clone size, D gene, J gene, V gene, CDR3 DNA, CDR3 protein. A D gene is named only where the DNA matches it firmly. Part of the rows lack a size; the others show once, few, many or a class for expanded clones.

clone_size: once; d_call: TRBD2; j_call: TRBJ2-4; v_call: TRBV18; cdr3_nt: TGTGCCAGCTCACCGACTAGCGATGCAAACATTCAGTACTTC; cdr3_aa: CASSPTSDANIQYF
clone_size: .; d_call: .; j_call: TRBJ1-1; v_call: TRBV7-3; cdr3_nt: TGTGCCAGCAGCCTACAGGGCTCAGGCACTGAAGCTTTCTTT; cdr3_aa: CASSLQGSGTEAFF
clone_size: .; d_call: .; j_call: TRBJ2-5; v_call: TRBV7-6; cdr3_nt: TGTGCCAGCAGCTTATACTCGCAAGAGACCCAGTACTTC; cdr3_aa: CASSLYSQETQYF
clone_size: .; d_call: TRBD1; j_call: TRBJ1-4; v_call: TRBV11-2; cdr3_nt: TGTGCCAGCAGCGCGCCCGGGACAGGGGCGACAGGTGAAAAACTGTTTTTT; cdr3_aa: CASSAPGTGATGEKLFF
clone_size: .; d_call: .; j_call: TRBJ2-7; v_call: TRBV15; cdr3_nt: TGTGCCACCAGCAGAGACAGGTTCGAGCAGTACTTC; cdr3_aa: CATSRDRFEQYF
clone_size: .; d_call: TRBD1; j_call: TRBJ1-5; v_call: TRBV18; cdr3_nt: TGTGCCAGCTCACCATGGGACAGGGGGCCCCAGAGCAATCAGCCCCAGCATTTT; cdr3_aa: CASSPWDRGPQSNQPQHF
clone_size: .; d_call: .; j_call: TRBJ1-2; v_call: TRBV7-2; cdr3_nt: TGTGCCAGCAGCTTAGGCCAGTCGGAGAGACACTACACCTTC; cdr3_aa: CASSLGQSERHYTF
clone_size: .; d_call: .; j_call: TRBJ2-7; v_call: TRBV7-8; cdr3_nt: TGTGCCAGCAGCTTGCCGTGGGGACAAAACGAGCAGTACTTC; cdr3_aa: CASSLPWGQNEQYF
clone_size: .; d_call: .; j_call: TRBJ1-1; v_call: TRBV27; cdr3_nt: TGTGCCAGCAGTTCATCAGGGATGGTAGTAGAGCTAGCTTTCTTT; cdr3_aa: CASSSSGMVVELAFF
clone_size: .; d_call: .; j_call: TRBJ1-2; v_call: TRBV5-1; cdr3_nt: TGCGCCAGCAGCTTGATGGCAGTAGCTAACTATGGCTACACCTTC; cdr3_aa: CASSLMAVANYGYTF
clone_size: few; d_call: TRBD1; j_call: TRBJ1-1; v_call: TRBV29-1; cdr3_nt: TGCAGCGTTAGGACAGGGAGAACTGAAGCTTTCTTT; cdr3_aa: CSVRTGRTEAFF
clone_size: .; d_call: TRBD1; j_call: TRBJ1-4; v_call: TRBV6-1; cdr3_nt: TGTGCCAGCAGTTCAGGGACAGCAACTAATGAAAAACTGTTTTTT; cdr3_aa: CASSSGTATNEKLFF
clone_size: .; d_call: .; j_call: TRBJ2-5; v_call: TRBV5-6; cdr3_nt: TGTGCCAGCAGCTTGGGGTCGGTGGTATTTTTGGAGACCCAGTACTTC; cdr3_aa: CASSLGSVVFLETQYF
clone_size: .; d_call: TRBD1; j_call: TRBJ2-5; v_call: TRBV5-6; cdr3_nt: TGTGCCAGCAGCCCGGGACAGGTTATCGGCCCTACCCAGTACTTC; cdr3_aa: CASSPGQVIGPTQYF
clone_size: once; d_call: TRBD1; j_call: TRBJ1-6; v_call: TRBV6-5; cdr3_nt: TGTGCCAGCAGTTCCGGACAGGGGAATTCACCCCTCCACTTT; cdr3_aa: CASSSGQGNSPLHF
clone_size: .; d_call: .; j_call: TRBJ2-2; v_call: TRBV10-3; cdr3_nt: TGTGCCATCAAGGCGGGAACGGACACCGGGGAGCTGTTTTTT; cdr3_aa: CAIKAGTDTGELFF
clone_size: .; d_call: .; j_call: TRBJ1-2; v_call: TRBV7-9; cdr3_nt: TGTGCCAGCAGCCTCTATGACTCTGGCTACACCTTC; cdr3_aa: CASSLYDSGYTF
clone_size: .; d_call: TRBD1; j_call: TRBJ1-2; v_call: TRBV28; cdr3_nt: TGTGCCAGCAGTTTAATTGGCCAGGGGGTATCCTACACCTTC; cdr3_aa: CASSLIGQGVSYTF
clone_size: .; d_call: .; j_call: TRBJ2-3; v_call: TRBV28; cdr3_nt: TGTGCCAGCAGACTCGGGAGCACAGATACGCAGTATTTT; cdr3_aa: CASRLGSTDTQYF
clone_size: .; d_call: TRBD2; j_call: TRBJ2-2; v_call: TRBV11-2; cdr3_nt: TGTGCCAGCAGCTTAGAGCGTATGGGACTAGCATTAACCGGGGAGCTGTTTTTT; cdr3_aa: CASSLERMGLALTGELFF
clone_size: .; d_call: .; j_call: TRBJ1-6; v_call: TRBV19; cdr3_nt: TGTGCCAGTAGTACAGGAGAGCGTTCACCCCTCCACTTT; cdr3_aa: CASSTGERSPLHF
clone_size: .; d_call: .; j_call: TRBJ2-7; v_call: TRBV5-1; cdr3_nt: TGCGCCAGCAGCCCGGTGGGGGGGCGACCCACCTACGAGCAGTACTTC; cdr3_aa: CASSPVGGRPTYEQYF
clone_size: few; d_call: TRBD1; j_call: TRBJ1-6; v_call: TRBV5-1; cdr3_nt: TGCGCCAGCAGCTTGGCTGGGACAGAAAGATCACCCCTCCACTTT; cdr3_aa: CASSLAGTERSPLHF
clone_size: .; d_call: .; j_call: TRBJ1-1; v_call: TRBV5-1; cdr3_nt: TGCGCCAGCAGCTCAACCGGGACCCACACTGAAGCTTTCTTT; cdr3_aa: CASSSTGTHTEAFF
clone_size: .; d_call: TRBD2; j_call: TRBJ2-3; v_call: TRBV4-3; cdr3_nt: TGCGCCAGCAGCCAAATCGGACTAGCGGGAGTCCCAGATACGCAGTATTTT; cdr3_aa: CASSQIGLAGVPDTQYF
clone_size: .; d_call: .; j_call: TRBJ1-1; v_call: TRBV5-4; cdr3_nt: TGTGCCAGCAGCTTGGCCGCGGGGGGATGGACTGAAGCTTTCTTT; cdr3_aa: CASSLAAGGWTEAFF
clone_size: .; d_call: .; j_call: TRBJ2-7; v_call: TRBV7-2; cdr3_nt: TGTGCCAGCAGCTTAAGGGCCTACCCGCGCTACGAGCAGTACTTC; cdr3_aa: CASSLRAYPRYEQYF
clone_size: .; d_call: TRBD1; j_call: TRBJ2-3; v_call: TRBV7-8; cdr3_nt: TGTGCCAGCAGCGGGGGCAAGGGGGCCAGCACAGATACGCAGTATTTT; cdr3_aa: CASSGGKGASTDTQYF
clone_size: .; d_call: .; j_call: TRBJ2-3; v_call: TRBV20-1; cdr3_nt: TGCAGTGCTAGTCAGGATACGCAGTATTTT; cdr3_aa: CSASQDTQYF
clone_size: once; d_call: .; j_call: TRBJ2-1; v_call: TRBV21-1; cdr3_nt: TGTGCCAGCAGCAAAGCGGTCGGAGGAATCAATGAGCAGTTCTTC; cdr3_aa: CASSKAVGGINEQFF
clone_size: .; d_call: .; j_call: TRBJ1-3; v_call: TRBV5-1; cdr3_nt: TGCGCCAGCAGCTTGGAGGGCCAAGTAGGGGGAAACACCATATATTTT; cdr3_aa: CASSLEGQVGGNTIYF
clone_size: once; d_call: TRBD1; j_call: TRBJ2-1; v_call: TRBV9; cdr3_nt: TGTGCCAGCAGCCTGACAGGGGCTTTCTACAATGAGCAGTTCTTC; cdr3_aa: CASSLTGAFYNEQFF
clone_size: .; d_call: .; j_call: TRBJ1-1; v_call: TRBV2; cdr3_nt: TGTGCCAGCAGTGAAGCGCTCGGGGGCACTGAAGCTTTCTTT; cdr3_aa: CASSEALGGTEAFF
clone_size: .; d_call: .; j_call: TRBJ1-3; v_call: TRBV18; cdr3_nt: TGTGCCAGCTCACCACTAGACGTAGTGTCTGGAAACACCATATATTTT; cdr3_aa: CASSPLDVVSGNTIYF
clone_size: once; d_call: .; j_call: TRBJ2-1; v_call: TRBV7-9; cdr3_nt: TGTGCCAGCAGCTTACTCGGTGAGCAGTTCTTC; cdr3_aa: CASSLLGEQFF
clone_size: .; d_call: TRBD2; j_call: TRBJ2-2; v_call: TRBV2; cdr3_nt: TGTGCCAGCAGGGACCTAGCGGTCAACACCGGGGAGCTGTTTTTT; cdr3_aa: CASRDLAVNTGELFF
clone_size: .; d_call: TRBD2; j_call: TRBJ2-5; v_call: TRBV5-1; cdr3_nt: TGCGCCAGCAGCAGGACTAGCGGGGGAGGGGAGACCCAGTACTTC; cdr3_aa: CASSRTSGGGETQYF
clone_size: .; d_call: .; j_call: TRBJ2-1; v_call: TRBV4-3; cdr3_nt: TGCGCCAGCAGCCAAGTCAGGGGATCCTACAATGAGCAGTTCTTC; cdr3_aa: CASSQVRGSYNEQFF
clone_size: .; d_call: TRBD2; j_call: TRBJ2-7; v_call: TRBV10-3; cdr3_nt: TGTGCCACGCGGGGGAGCGGGAGTTACAGCGAGCAGTACTTC; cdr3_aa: CATRGSGSYSEQYF
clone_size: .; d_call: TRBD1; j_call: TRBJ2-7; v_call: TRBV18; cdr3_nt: TGTGCCAGCTCACCCCAACAGGGGGCCCCAGAGCAGTACTTC; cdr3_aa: CASSPQQGAPEQYF
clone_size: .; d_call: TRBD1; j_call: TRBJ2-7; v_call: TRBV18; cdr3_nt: TGTGCCAGCTCACCCGGGACAGGCTGGGAGCAGTACTTC; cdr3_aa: CASSPGTGWEQYF